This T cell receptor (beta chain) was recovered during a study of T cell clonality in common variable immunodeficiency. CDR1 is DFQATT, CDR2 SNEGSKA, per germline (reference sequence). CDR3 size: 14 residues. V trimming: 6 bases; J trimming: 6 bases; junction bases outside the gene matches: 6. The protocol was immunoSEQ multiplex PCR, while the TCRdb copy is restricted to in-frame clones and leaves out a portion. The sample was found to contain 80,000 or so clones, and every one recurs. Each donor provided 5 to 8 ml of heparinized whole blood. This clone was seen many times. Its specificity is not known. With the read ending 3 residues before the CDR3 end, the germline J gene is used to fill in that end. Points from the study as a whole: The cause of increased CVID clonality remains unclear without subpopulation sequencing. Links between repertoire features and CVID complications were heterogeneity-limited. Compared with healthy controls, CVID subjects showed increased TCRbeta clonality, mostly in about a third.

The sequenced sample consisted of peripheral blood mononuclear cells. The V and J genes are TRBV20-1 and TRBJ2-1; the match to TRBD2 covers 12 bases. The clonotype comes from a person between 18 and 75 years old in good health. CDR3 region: CSAQTSGSGNEQFF. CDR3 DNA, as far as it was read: TGCAGTGCCCAGACTAGCGGGAGTGGCAATGAG.